The clone carrying this T cell receptor (beta chain) was seen a few times. Primed by a sample-barcoded 5' primer and a J-beta primer mix, a second PCR proceeded for about 7 to 11 cycles. TCRdb itself ran the 5' RACE reads through MiXCR, one entry per CDR3 protein. This sample yields about 680,000 distinct CDR3 sequences, of which 45% to 50% are seen a single time; approximately 32% belongs to the top ten. This sample was taken from a study of blood T cells in healthy people across ages. No fewer than 6.5 million PBMCs went into each sample. The CDR3 sequence is 15 residues long. Trimming took 3 bases from V and 7 from J, leaving 15 bases between them. The V gene's germline CDR1 is SGHTA and CDR2 FQGNSA.

Sequences were obtained from blood. The chain links TRBV7-2 to TRBJ1-4; D possibly corresponds to TRBD1 (5 bases). The receptor comes from a woman aged 60-75 years in good health. CDR3 bases: TGTGCCAGCAGCTTTACCCGGGGCGTCGGTGAAAAACTGTTTTTT. Translating gives CASSFTRGVGEKLFF.